What follows describes a single TCR beta chain. With 5 bases clipped from V and 8 bases from J, the junction kept 7 bases outside the gene matches. This CDR3 comprises 14 residues. The germline CDR1 and CDR2 sequences are KGHSH and LQKENI. The data were obtained in a study of Ad26.COV2.S vaccination and SARS-CoV-2 variants. Overall study: The vaccine Ad26.COV2.S was put into the muscle once, or twice with 56 days between.

Specified treatment: about 20 received Ad26.COV2.S at low or high dose, single or two shots; several received placebo; per-sample allocation not given. Sampling was done on day 63 after the first vaccine or placebo injection. Here immunoSEQ multiplex PCR was the method, and the copy in TCRdb shows in-frame clones only, minus some. The table lists hundreds of thousands of clones, 92% of them singletons, with over 1.5% in the top ten. This rearrangement joins TRBV18 to TRBJ1-4; TRBD1 agrees at 8 bases. This TCR was sampled from a person aged 18-60 years who received the Ad26.COV2.S COVID-19 vaccine or a placebo. This material consisted of peripheral blood, taken in a trial of Ad26.COV2.S vaccine versus placebo. This CDR3 is CASSSTGDLEKLFF. The CDR3 bases are TGTGCCAGCTCATCGACAGGGGATTTGGAAAAACTGTTTTTT.